The clone carrying this T cell receptor (beta chain) was counted only a few times. The antigen is unknown. Between the trimmed V and J ends, which lost 4 bases and 0 bases, there was a span of 19 bases. Per germline, CDR1 SGHDN and CDR2 FVKESK. The CDR3 extends over 18 amino acids. These data belong to a study of blood T cells in healthy people across ages. Study-level findings and limits: Older age went with lower TCR beta diversity per million T cells, in a roughly linear way.

Together with a sample-barcoded 5' primer, a J-beta primer mix was included in a second PCR lasting about 6 to 11 cycles. TCRdb processed the 5' RACE reads anew with MiXCR; each CDR3 protein has one entry. The table has approximately 690,000 distinct CDR3 sequences, 40% to 45% seen once. This TCR came from an elderly man in good health. The rearrangement joins TRBV14 to TRBJ2-1; D perhaps matches TRBD2 (7 bases). The sample taken for sequencing was blood. As DNA, the CDR3 is TGTGCCAGCAGCCCCCCCGCGGGGAGGGGGGTCTCCTACAATGAGCAGTTCTTC. Translated: CASSPPAGRGVSYNEQFF.